This T cell receptor (beta chain) was captured in a study of blood T cell repertoires in COVID-19. This clone has more than one count but fewer than ten. This CDR3 spans 14 amino acids. The ends were cut back, 7 bases at V and 0 bases at J, with 12 bases in the middle. The germline CDR1 and CDR2 sequences are WSHSY and SAAADI. Assay: immunoSEQ multiplex PCR; the TCRdb copy retains only in-frame clones and omits some. Of about 220,000 clones listed, more than 65% were seen once; the top ten hold approximately 10%. The clonotype was recovered from a man aged 50 to 59 with active or convalescent COVID-19. The chain joins TRBV10-2 to TRBJ1-1; D is unresolved. The sequencing input was peripheral blood. This chain's CDR3 is CASNYGGLNTEAFF. The DNA for the CDR3 is TGCGCCAGCAATTACGGAGGTCTGAACACTGAAGCTTTCTTT.